This record concerns one TCR beta chain sequence. The antigen it recognizes is unknown. No much larger clonotype is one base removed from it; base qualities were not supplied. From cysteine to phenylalanine, the CDR3 is 16 amino acids long. Only the CDR3 region is kept as DNA, spanning 48 bases read in frame from base 1. The trim is 2 bases for V and 0 bases for J, with a gap of 11 bases between the germline ends. As encoded in the germline V gene, CDR1 is SNHLY while CDR2 is FYNNEI. This record comes from a study of blood T cell repertoires in COVID-19 (TCRdb year 2020). Notes on the research overall: Collaborator samples came from the United States, Italy and Spain and covered acute and convalescent phases of COVID-19. The prospective study material was composed of cDNA or gDNA derived from T cells, B-cell-depleted T cells, or PBMCs. Subjects who had been exposed to COVID-19, were actively infected with it, or had recovered from it provided the deeply sampled blood TCRbeta repertoires that made up the dataset. The repertoires were made available in a free public database intended to serve as a resource for research on the immune response to SARS-CoV-2. Samples were obtained from the ongoing ImmuneRACE study (first 160 participants) and from 1,254 subjects provided by 6 global collaborators. Sample metadata almost always included a de-identified subject ID, COVID-19 status, age in years and sex. Where HLA class I and class II types were available, the types were taken from metadata supplied by the sample provider, not from assay-based typing.

Study-wide findings and limitations: The quantity of clinical and demographic metadata differed by source and by participant and was supplied without curation.

The immunoSEQ Assay, a bias-controlled multiplex PCR, was used to amplify TCRbeta CDR3 regions from genomic DNA. The authors' pipeline ran thus. The number of nucleated cells in each sample was estimated by amplification of reference gene primers within the assay. Sequence reads were collapsed and filtered to measure the absolute abundance of every unique TCRbeta CDR3 rearrangement. Productive Simpson clonality was computed per sample as the square root of Simpson's diversity index over productive rearrangements. As stored in TCRdb, this immuneACCESS dataset retains in-frame rearrangements with V and J assigned. A fraction of the clones does not appear; measured against another copy, unresolved V genes explain less than half of the discrepancy, and the remainder lacks a known reason. That table supplies the V and J calls and clone size; D and trimming were determined from the DNA. This sample has some 45,000 clones in its table, and 87% of those were observed once. Jointly, the top ten make up over 15% of the sample.

Whole blood was collected in K2EDTA tubes by collaborating institutions according to the institutions' own protocols. For TCRbeta analysis, collaborators shipped samples in one of three forms: frozen whole blood, isolated PBMCs, or DNA extracted from either of those sample types. The sequence is built from TRBV2 and TRBJ1-5; no D gene can be assigned with confidence. The clonotype comes from a man between 60 and 75 years old with active COVID-19. Material: peripheral blood. The DNA reads as follows: TGTGCCAGCAGTGAATTTAGTCAAAATAGCAATCAGCCCCAGCATTTT. Its protein is CASSEFSQNSNQPQHF.